The rows below give T cell receptor delta chains drawn from one sample of a study of delta chains in infants with herpesvirus infections. TCRdb reanalysed the RT-PCR reads with CATT. The sample shows some 680 delta-chain clones, 50% to 70% of them seen only once. The source was peripheral blood, collected at time point 4 of longitudinal follow-up. The receptors stem from a human donor who was a Ugandan infant, either HIV-exposed or HIV-unexposed (not recorded which). Both conserved end residues are part of each CDR3. A D gene is named only where the DNA matches it firmly. Only some rows state a clone size, as once, few, many or a class for expanded clones.

large TRDJ1 TRDD3 TRDV1 CALGEKYWGPYTDKLIF TGTGCTCTTGGGGAAAAGTACTGGGGGCCGTACACCGATAAACTCATCTTT
large TRDJ1 . TRDV1 CALGEPSAPPWWGYDKLIF TGTGCTCTTGGGGAACCCTCGGCCCCCCCGTGGTGGGGGTACGATAAACTCATCTTT
large TRDJ1 TRDD3 TRDV2 CACDTLGDSSDKLIF TGTGCCTGTGACACCCTGGGGGATTCGTCAGATAAACTCATCTTT
large TRDJ1 TRDD3 TRDV1 CALGPPWVYWGLYTDKLIF TGTGCTCTTGGGCCTCCCTGGGTGTACTGGGGCTTGTACACCGATAAACTCATCTTT
. TRDJ1 TRDD3 TRDV1 CALGDPWPSSSWGIPGLIF TGTGCTCTTGGGGACCCCTGGCCTTCCTCCTCCTGGGGGATACCGGGACTCATCTTT
. TRDJ1 TRDD3 TRDV1 CAGGFGTDKLIF TGCGCCGGGGGATTCGGCACCGATAAACTCATCTTT
. TRDJ1 . TRDV2 CACDTGSKLIF TGTGCCTGTGACACCGGAAGTAAACTCATCTTT
medium-sized TRDJ1 TRDD3 TRDV1 CALGEDLGNWGRIVYDDKLIF TGTGCTCTTGGGGAAGACTTGGGTAACTGGGGCCGCATTGTTTATGACGATAAACTCATCTTT
large TRDJ1 TRDD3 TRDV3 CAFTYRGYDDKLIF TGTGCCTTTACCTATCGGGGATACGACGATAAACTCATCTTT
large TRDJ3 . TRDV1 CALGDGSRKDRQSWDTRQMFF TGTGCTCTTGGGGATGGATCGAGGAAGGATAGGCAATCCTGGGACACCCGACAGATGTTTTTC
hyperexpanded TRDJ1 . TRDV1 CALGELENPRAFRYTDKLIF TGTGCTCTTGGGGAACTAGAAAACCCTCGCGCCTTTCGGTACACCGATAAACTCATCTTT
. TRDJ1 . TRDV1 CALGAPSTYTDKLIF TGTGCTCTTGGGGCCCCCTCGACCTACACCGATAAACTCATCTTT
large TRDJ1 TRDD3 TRDV1 CALGPIPIPTGGYSWTDKLIF TGTGCTCTTGGGCCAATTCCTATCCCTACTGGGGGATATAGTTGGACCGATAAACTCATCTTT
medium-sized TRDJ2 . TRDV1 CALGERWTAQLFF TGTGCTCTTGGGGAACGATGGACAGCACAACTCTTCTTT
large TRDJ1 TRDD3 TRDV1 CALGEAFLWGIRWTTDKLIF TGTGCTCTTGGGGAGGCCTTCCTATGGGGGATACGCTGGACAACCGATAAACTCATCTTT
large TRDJ3 . TRAV23/DV6 CAASSWDTRQMFF TGTGCAGCAAGCTCCTGGGACACCCGACAGATGTTTTTC
hyperexpanded TRDJ1 TRDD3 TRDV1 CALGLPSELPTLGWGIVSNTDKLIF TGTGCTCTTGGCCTACCGTCTGAACTTCCTACTCTTGGCTGGGGGATAGTTTCGAACACCGATAAACTCATCTTT
medium-sized TRDJ3 . TRDV2 CACDTAGTQGPWDTRQMFF TGTGCCTGTGACACCGCGGGGACCCAGGGCCCCTGGGACACCCGACAGATGTTTTTC
medium-sized TRDJ1 . TRDV2 CACDTVVAGDGTDTDKLIF TGTGCCTGTGACACCGTGGTCGCTGGGGATGGGACCGACACCGATAAACTCATCTTT
large TRDJ3 TRDD3 TRDV2 CACDTILGATSSSWDTRQMFF TGTGCCTGTGACACGATACTGGGGGCCACTTCTAGCTCCTGGGACACCCGACAGATGTTTTTC
large TRDJ1 . TRDV1 CALGSSWWGDKLIF TGTGCTCTTGGGTCAAGCTGGTGGGGCGATAAACTCATCTTT
medium-sized TRDJ2 TRDD3 TRDV2 CACDPVLGDKAHEAAQLFF TGTGCCTGTGATCCCGTACTGGGGGATAAGGCTCACGAGGCAGCACAACTCTTCTTT
large TRDJ2 TRDD3 TRDV3 CASEPYVLGDKSLTAQLFF TGTGCCTCCGAACCCTACGTACTGGGGGATAAGTCCTTGACAGCACAACTCTTCTTT
hyperexpanded TRDJ1 TRDD3 TRDV3 CAFTITTSTYWGIGRLIF TGTGCCTTCACGATCACCACTTCCACCTACTGGGGGATCGGTCGGCTCATCTTT